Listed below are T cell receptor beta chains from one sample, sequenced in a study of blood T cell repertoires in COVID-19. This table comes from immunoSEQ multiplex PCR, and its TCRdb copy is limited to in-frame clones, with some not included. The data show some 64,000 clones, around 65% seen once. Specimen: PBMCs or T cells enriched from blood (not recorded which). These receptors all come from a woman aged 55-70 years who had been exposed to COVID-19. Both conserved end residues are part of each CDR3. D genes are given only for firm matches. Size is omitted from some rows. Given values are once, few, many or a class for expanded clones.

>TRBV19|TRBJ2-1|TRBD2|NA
TGTGCCAGTAAAGGCGGGGGGACGTACAATGAGCAGTTCTTC
CASKGGGTYNEQFF
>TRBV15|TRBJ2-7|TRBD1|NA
TGTGCCACCAAAATCGGGACAGGAAACTACGAGCAGTACTTC
CATKIGTGNYEQYF
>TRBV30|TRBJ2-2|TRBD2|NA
TGTGCCTGGAGTAAGAGCGGGGGGGCCTTTACCGGGGAGCTGTTTTTT
CAWSKSGGAFTGELFF
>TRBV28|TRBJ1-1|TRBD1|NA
TGTGCCAGCAGTTCGGCCCGGACAGGGTTGGCCTTTCCTGAAGCTTTCTTT
CASSSARTGLAFPEAFF
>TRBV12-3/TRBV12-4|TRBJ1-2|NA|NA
TGTGCCAGCAGTCGACAGCTCTATGGCTACACCTTC
CASSRQLYGYTF
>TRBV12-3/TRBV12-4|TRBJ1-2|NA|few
TGTGCCAGCAGTTTTGGAGACAGCTATGGCTACACCTTC
CASSFGDSYGYTF
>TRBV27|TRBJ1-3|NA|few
TGTGCCAGCGGGAGGGAATCTGGAAACACCATATATTTT
CASGRESGNTIYF
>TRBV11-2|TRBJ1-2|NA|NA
TGTGCCAGCAGTATCCAGGGCGCTAACTATGGCTACACCTTC
CASSIQGANYGYTF
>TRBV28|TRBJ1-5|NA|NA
TGTGCCAGCAGTTCCAGGGCTCTTGGGGATCCCCAGCATTTT
CASSSRALGDPQHF
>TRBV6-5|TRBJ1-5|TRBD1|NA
TGTGCCAGCAGTTCCCGACAGGGCGGAAGGGAGCCCCAGCATTTT
CASSSRQGGREPQHF
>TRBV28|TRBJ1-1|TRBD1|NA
TGTGCCAGCAGTTTAATCGCCCAGGGGGCTTGGAGAGAAACTGAAGCTTTCTTT
CASSLIAQGAWRETEAFF
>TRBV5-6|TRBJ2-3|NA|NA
TGTGCCAGCAGCCGAGCAGGAACGGATACGCAGTATTTT
CASSRAGTDTQYF
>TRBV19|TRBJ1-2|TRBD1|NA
TGTGCCAGTAGTATCGACACAGGGGTCTATGGCTACACCTTC
CASSIDTGVYGYTF
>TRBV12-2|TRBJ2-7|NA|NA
TGTGCAAGTCGCCCCGGACTAGCAGGGTCCTACGAGCAGTACTTC
CASRPGLAGSYEQYF
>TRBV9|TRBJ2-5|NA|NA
TGTGCCAGCAGCGTAGGAACAGCTTCGGAGACCCAGTACTTC
CASSVGTASETQYF
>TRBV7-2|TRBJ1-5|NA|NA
TGTGCCAGCAATACAGGGTTTGGGCAGCCCCAGCATTTT
CASNTGFGQPQHF
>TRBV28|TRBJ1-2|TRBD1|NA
TGTGCCATCCACAGGGGGAAGGAGGGCTACACCTTC
CAIHRGKEGYTF
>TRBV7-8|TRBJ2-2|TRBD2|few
TGTGCCAGCAGCCTATTAACCGGACTAGCGGGGACCACCGGGGAGCTGTTTTTT
CASSLLTGLAGTTGELFF
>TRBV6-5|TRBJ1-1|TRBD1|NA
TGTGCCAGCACCTACCAGCCCACAGGGGACACTGAAGCTTTCTTT
CASTYQPTGDTEAFF
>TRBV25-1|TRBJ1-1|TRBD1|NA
TGTGCCAGCACAGGGGGCACTGAAGCTTTCTTT
CASTGGTEAFF
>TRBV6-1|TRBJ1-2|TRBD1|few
TGTGCCAGCAGTACGACAGGGAATCGCTATGGCTACACCTTC
CASSTTGNRYGYTF
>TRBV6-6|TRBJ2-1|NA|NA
TGTGCCAGCAGTACCCCAGGGATTAGGGCGGATGAGCAGTTCTTC
CASSTPGIRADEQFF
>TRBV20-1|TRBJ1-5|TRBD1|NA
TGCAGTGCTTCCCCAGGGGGGCCCCAGCATTTT
CSASPGGPQHF
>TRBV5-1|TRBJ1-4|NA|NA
TGCGCCAGCAGCTTGCCACAGCCTAATGAAAAACTGTTTTTT
CASSLPQPNEKLFF
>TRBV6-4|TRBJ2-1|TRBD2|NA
TGTGCCAGCAGTAGCGACAGCGGGAGGGCCGGTGAGCAGTTCTTC
CASSSDSGRAGEQFF
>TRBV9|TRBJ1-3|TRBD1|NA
TGTGCCAGCAGCGAAGACTGGACAGGGGGAAACACCATATATTTT
CASSEDWTGGNTIYF
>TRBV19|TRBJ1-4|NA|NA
TGTGCCAGTAACCCCACGGCCAGCGTCATCCCCGAAAAACTGTTTTTT
CASNPTASVIPEKLFF
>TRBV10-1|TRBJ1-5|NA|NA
TGCGCCAGCACCGAGATGGGAGGGTTGACATGGGATCAGCCCCAGCATTTT
CASTEMGGLTWDQPQHF
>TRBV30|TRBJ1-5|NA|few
TGTGCCTGGACGTCCGGGGTCCCGGATCAGCCCCAGCATTTT
CAWTSGVPDQPQHF
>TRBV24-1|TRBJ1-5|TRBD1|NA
TGTGCCACCAGTGACCCACAGGGGGGCAATCAGCCCCAGCATTTT
CATSDPQGGNQPQHF
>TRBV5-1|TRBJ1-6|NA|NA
TGCGCCAGCAGGTTGACAGCTCCCCAATCACCCCTCCACTTT
CASRLTAPQSPLHF
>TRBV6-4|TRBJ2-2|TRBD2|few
TGTGCCAGCAGTGCAGCGGGGTACACCGGGGAGCTGTTTTTT
CASSAAGYTGELFF
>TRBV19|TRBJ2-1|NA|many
TGTGCCAGTAGTATAGATCAAGCGGCTGTAAACAATGAGCAGTTCTTC
CASSIDQAAVNNEQFF
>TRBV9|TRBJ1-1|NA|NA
TGTGCCAGCAGCGTAGATCCCCATTTCGGTACTGAAGCTTTCTTT
CASSVDPHFGTEAFF
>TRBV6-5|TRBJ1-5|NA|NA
TGTGCCAGCAGTTTGCAGAGCAATCAGCCCCAGCATTTT
CASSLQSNQPQHF
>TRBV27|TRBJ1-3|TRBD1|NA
TGTGCCAGCAGACGACAGGGCGGTAACACCATATATTTT
CASRRQGGNTIYF
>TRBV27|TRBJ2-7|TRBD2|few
TGTGCCAGCAGTTATTTGGGGGGGGAAGAATACGAGCAGTACTTC
CASSYLGGEEYEQYF
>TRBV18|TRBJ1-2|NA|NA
TGTGCCAGCTCACCGGGGGGAGACAGTCGCGCCTTAAACTATGGCTACACCTTC
CASSPGGDSRALNYGYTF
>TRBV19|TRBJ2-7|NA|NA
TGTGCCAGTAGCCCACCAGGGGCCTACGAGCAGTACTTC
CASSPPGAYEQYF
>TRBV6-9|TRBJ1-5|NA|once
TGTGCCAGCAGCATCCCTGGAGGAGGGGACAATCAGCCCCAGCATTTT
CASSIPGGGDNQPQHF
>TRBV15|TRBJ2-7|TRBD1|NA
TGTGCCACCCAACCGGGACAGGGGCCCTACGAGCAGTACTTC
CATQPGQGPYEQYF
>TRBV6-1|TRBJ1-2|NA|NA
TGTGCCAGCAGTGAAGCGCGCACGGGGTGGGGTGGCTACACCTTC
CASSEARTGWGGYTF
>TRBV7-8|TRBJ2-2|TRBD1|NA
TGTGCCAGCAGCTTCTATACAGGGGGCATCGACACCGGGGAGCTGTTTTTT
CASSFYTGGIDTGELFF
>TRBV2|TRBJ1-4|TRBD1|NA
TGTGCCAGCAATATCCGGGACAGGGGTGGAAAACTGTTTTTT
CASNIRDRGGKLFF
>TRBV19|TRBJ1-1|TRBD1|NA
TGTGCCAGTAGCACCTACGGGACAGCGCCCACTGAAGCTTTCTTT
CASSTYGTAPTEAFF
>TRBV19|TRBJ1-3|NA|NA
TGTGCCACCCTGGGGGGTTTCTCTGGAAACACCATATATTTT
CATLGGFSGNTIYF
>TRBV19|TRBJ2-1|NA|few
TGTGCCAGTGACCAGGGGTCAGGGTCGTTCAACAATGAGCAGTTCTTC
CASDQGSGSFNNEQFF
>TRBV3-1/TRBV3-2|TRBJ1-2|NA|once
TGTGCCAGCAGCCACCCAAAGTCTTCGCACGGTGGCTACACCTTC
CASSHPKSSHGGYTF
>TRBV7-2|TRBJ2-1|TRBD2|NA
TGTGCCAGCAGCGGGGGCTCCGGGACTAGCGGTTACAATGAGCAGTTCTTC
CASSGGSGTSGYNEQFF